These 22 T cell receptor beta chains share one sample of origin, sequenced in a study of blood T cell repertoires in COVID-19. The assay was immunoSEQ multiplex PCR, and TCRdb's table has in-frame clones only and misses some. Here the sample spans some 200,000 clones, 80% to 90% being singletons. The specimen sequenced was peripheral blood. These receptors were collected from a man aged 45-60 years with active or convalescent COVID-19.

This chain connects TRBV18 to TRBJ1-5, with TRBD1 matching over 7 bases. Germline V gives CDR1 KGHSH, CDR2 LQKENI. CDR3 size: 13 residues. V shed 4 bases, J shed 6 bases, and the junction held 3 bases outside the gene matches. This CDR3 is CASSQGAGQPQHF. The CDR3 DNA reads TGTGCCAGCTCACAGGGGGCCGGTCAGCCCCAGCATTTT. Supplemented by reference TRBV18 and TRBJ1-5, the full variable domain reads NAGVMQNPRHLVRRRGQEARLRCSPMKGHSHVYWYRQLPEEGLKFMVYLQKENIIDESGMPKERFSAEFPKEGPSILRIQQVVRGDSAAYFCASSQGAGQPQHFGDGTRLSIL.

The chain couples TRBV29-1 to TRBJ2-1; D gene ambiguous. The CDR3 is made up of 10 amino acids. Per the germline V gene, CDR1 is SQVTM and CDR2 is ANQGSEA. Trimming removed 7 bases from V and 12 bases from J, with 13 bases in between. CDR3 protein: CSGLVDGQFF. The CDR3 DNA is TGCAGCGGACTCGTGGATGGGCAGTTCTTC.

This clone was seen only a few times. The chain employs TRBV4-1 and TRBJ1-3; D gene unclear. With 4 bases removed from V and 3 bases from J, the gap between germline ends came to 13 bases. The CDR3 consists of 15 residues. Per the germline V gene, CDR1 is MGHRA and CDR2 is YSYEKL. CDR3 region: CASSLLGLGGNTIYF. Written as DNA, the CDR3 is TGCGCCAGCAGCCTCCTGGGCTTGGGTGGAAACACCATATATTTT.

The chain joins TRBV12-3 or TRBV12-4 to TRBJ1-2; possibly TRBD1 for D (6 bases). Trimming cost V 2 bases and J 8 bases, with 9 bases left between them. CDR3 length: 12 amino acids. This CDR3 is CASSLSGVGYTF. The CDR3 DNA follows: TGTGCCAGCAGTTTATCAGGGGTCGGCTACACCTTC.

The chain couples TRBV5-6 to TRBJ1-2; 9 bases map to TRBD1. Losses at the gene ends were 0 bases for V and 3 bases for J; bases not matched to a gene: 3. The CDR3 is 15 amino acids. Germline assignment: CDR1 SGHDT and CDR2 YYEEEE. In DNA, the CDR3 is TGTGCCAGCAGCTTGGGACAGGGGGAGTACTATGGCTACACCTTC. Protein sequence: CASSLGQGEYYGYTF.

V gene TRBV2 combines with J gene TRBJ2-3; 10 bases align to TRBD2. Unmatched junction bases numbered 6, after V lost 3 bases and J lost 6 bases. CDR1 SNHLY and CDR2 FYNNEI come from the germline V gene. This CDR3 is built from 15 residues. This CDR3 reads CASSEQSGRGDTQYF. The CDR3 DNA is TGTGCCAGCAGTGAGCAGAGCGGGAGGGGGGATACGCAGTATTTT.

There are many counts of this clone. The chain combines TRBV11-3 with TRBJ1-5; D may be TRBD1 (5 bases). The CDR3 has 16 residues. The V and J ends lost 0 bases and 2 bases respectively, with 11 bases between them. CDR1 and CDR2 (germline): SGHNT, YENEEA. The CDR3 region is CASSLDVGLGNQPQHF. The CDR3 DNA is TGTGCCAGCAGCTTAGATGTGGGGCTGGGCAATCAGCCCCAGCATTTT.

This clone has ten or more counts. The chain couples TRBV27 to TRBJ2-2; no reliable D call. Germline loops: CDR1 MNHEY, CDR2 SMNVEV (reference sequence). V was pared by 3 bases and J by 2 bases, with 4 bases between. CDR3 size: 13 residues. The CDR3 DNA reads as TGTGCCAGCAGTTTTTATAACACCGGGGAGCTGTTTTTT. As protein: CASSFYNTGELFF.

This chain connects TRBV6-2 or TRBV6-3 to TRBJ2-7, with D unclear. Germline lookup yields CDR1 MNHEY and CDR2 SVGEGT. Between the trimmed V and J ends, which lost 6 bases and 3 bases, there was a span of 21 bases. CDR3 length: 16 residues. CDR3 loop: CASSRAEETIFYEQYV. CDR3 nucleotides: TGTGCCAGCAGCCGCGCGGAAGAAACAATATTCTACGAGCAGTACGTC.

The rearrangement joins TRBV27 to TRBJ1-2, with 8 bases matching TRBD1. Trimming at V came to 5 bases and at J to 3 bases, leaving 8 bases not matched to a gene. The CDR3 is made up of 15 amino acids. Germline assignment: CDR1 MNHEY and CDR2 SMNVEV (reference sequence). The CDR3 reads CASSPKTGVHYGYTF. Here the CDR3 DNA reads TGTGCCAGCAGTCCAAAGACAGGGGTACACTATGGCTACACCTTC.

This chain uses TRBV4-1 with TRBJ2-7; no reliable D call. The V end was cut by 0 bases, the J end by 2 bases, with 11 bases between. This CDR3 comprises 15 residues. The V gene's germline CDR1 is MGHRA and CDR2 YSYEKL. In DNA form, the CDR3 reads TGCGCCAGCAGCCAAGATTCCGAACAGACCTACGAGCAGTACGTC. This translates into CASSQDSEQTYEQYV.

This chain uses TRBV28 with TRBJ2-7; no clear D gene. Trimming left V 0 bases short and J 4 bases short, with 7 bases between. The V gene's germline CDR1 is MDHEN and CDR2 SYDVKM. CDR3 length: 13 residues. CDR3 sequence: CASSLWAEYEQYF. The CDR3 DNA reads TGTGCCAGCAGTTTATGGGCAGAATACGAGCAGTACTTC. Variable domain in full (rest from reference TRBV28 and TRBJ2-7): DVKVTQSSRYLVKRTGEKVFLECVQDMDHENMFWYRQDPGLGLRLIYFSYDVKMKEKGDIPEGYSVSREKKERFSLILESASTNQTSMYLCASSLWAEYEQYFGPGTRLTVT.

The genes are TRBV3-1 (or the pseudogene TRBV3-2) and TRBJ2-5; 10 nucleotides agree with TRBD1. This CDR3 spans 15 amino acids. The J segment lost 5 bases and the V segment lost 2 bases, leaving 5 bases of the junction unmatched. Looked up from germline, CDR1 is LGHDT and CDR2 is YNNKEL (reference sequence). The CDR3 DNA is TGTGCCAGCAGCCAACTGACAGGGGGCCCGGAGACCCAGTACTTC. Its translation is CASSQLTGGPETQYF.

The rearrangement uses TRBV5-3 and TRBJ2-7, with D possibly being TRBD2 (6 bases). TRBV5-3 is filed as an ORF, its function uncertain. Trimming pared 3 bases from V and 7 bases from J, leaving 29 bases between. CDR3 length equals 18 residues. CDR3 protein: CARSSGERSASCVGEQYF. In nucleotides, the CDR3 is TGTGCCAGAAGCTCGGGAGAACGTTCGGCTAGTTGCGTGGGGGAGCAGTACTTC.

The CDR3 nucleotides are TGCGCCAGCAGCGTACAGGGGCAAGAGACCCAGTACTTC. As protein: CASSVQGQETQYF. The chain recombines TRBV5-1 with TRBJ2-5; 7 positions agree with TRBD1. The CDR3 contains 13 residues. CDR1 and CDR2 from the germline V gene are SGHRS and YFSETQ. J gave up 2 bases and V 4 bases, and 2 bases lay outside the gene matches.

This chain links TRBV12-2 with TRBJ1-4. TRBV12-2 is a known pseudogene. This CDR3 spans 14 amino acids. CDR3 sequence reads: CASRLVTTNEKLFF. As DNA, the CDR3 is TGTGCAAGTCGCTTAGTAACAACTAATGAAAAACTGTTTTTT.

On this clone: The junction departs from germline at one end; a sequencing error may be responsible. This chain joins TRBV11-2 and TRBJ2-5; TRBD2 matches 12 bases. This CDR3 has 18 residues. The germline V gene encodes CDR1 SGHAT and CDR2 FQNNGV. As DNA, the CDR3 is TGTGCCAGCAGCTCAACGTTCAGAGCACTAGCGGGAGGAGAGGCCCAGTACTTC. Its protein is CASSSTFRALAGGEAQYF.

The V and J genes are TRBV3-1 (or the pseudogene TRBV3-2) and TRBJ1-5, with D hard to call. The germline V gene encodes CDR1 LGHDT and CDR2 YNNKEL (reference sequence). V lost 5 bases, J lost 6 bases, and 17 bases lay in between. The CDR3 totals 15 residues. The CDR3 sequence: CASSCSEDSGQPQHF. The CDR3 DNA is TGTGCCAGCAGCTGTAGTGAGGACTCGGGTCAGCCCCAGCATTTT.

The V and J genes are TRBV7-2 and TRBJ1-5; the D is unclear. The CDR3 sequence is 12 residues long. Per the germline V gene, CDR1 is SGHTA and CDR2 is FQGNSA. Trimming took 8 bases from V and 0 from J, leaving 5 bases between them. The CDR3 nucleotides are TGTGCCAGCCAGGATAGCAATCAGCCCCAGCATTTT. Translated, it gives CASQDSNQPQHF.

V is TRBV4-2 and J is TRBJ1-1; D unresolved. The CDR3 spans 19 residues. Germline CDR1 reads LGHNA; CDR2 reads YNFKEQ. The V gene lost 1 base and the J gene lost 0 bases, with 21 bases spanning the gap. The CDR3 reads CASSQVGGSGLGMNTEAFF. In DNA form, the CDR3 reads TGTGCCAGCAGCCAAGTGGGAGGATCGGGTCTTGGAATGAACACTGAAGCTTTCTTT.

The CDR3 sequence is CASSGRASGGDTQYF. CDR3 in DNA: TGTGCCAGCAGCGGGCGGGCTAGCGGGGGCGATACGCAGTATTTT. This chain connects TRBV9 to TRBJ2-3; TRBD2 matches at 10 bases. The CDR3 is 15 amino acids. The junction had 7 bases not matched to a gene; V was cut back by 3 bases and J by 6 bases. Per the germline V gene, CDR1 is SGDLS and CDR2 is YYNGEE.

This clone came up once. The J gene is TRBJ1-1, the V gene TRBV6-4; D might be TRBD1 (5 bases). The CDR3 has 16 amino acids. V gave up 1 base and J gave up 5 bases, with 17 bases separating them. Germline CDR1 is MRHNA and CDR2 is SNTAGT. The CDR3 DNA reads TGTGCCAGCAGTGACTTGGGGGGAGGTCGAAGTACTGAAGCTTTCTTT. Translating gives CASSDLGGGRSTEAFF.